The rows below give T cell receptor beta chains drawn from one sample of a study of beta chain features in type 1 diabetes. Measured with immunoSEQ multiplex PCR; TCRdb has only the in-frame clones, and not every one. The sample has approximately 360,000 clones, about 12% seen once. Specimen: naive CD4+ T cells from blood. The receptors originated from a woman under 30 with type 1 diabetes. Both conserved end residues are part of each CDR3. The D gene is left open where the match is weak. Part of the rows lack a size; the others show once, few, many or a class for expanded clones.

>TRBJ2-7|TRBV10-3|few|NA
CAIREGQGYEQYF
TGTGCCATCAGGGAGGGTCAGGGTTACGAGCAGTACTTC
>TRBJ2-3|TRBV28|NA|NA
CASSFAGPSADTQYF
TGTGCCAGCTCCTTCGCGGGCCCCTCGGCAGATACGCAGTATTTT
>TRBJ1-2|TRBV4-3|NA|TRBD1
CASSHTQTGPYGYTF
TGCGCCAGCAGCCACACACAGACAGGGCCCTATGGCTACACCTTC
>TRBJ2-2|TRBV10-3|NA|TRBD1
CASRQGPNTGELFF
TGTGCCAGCAGACAGGGGCCCAACACCGGGGAGCTGTTTTTT
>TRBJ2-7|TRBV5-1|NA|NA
CASSTSQVSEQYF
TGCGCCAGCAGCACGAGCCAGGTATCCGAGCAGTACTTC
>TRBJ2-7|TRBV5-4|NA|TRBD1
CASSLTAGGRYEQYF
TGTGCCAGCAGCTTGACGGCAGGGGGCAGATACGAGCAGTACTTC
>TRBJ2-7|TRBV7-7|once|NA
CASSPGLEGEQYF
TGTGCTAGCAGCCCGGGACTCGAGGGCGAGCAGTACTTC
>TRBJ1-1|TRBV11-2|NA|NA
CASSLQVGRLYEAFF
TGTGCCAGCAGCTTACAGGTCGGTCGTCTCTATGAAGCTTTCTTT
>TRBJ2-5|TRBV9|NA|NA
CASSVDSKQETQYF
TGTGCCAGCAGCGTAGATTCCAAACAAGAGACCCAGTACTTC
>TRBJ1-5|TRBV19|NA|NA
CASRPGSGPQHF
TGTGCCAGTAGGCCTGGAAGCGGTCCCCAGCATTTT
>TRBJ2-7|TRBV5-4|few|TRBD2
CASTLAGVEDEQYF
TGTGCCAGCACCCTAGCGGGAGTCGAGGACGAGCAGTACTTC
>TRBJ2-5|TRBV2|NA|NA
CASSVVARETQYF
TGTGCCAGCAGTGTGGTAGCGAGAGAGACCCAGTACTTC
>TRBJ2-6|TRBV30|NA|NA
CAFGTASSGANVLTF
TGTGCCTTCGGGACTGCCAGCTCTGGGGCCAACGTCCTGACTTTC
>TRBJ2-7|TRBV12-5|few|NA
CASSEVGPVAYEQYF
TGTGCTAGTTCGGAGGTCGGCCCGGTCGCCTACGAGCAGTACTTC
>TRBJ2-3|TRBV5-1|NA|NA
CASSLAGRGDTQYF
TGCGCCAGCAGCTTGGCCGGGAGAGGAGATACGCAGTATTTT
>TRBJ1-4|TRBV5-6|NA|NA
CASSLWSEKLFF
TGTGCCAGCAGCTTGTGGAGCGAAAAACTGTTTTTT
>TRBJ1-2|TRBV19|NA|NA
CASSTTGFAYGYTF
TGTGCCAGTAGTACAACAGGGTTTGCCTATGGCTACACCTTC
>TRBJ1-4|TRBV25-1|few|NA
CASSEAAGLDEKLFF
TGTGCCAGCAGTGAAGCAGCAGGGTTGGATGAAAAACTGTTTTTT
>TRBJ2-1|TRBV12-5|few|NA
CASGLPGHSSYNEQFF
TGTGCTAGTGGTCTCCCAGGACACAGCTCCTACAATGAGCAGTTCTTC
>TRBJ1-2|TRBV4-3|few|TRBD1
CASSPGQGAGGYTF
TGCGCCAGCAGCCCCGGACAGGGGGCGGGTGGCTACACCTTC
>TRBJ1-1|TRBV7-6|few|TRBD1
CASSRDSNTEAFF
TGTGCCAGCAGCCGGGACAGTAACACTGAAGCTTTCTTT
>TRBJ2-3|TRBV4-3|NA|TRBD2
CASSFRRSVAGSSTDTQYF
TGCGCCAGCAGCTTCCGTCGCTCCGTAGCGGGATCCAGCACAGATACGCAGTATTTT
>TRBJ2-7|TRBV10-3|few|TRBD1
CAIGLAGQGLWEQYF
TGTGCCATCGGGTTGGCCGGACAGGGTCTCTGGGAGCAGTACTTC
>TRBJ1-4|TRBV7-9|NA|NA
CASSPGTTNEKLFF
TGTGCCAGCAGCCCAGGGACAACTAATGAAAAACTGTTTTTT
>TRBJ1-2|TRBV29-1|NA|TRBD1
CSVAGQNYGYTF
TGCAGCGTTGCGGGACAGAACTATGGCTACACCTTC
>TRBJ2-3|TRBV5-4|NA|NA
CASSNQGSSTDTQYF
TGTGCCAGCAGCAACCAGGGAAGTAGTACAGATACGCAGTATTTT
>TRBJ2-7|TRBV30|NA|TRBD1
CAWRDRGYYEQYF
TGTGCCTGGCGGGACAGGGGGTACTACGAGCAGTACTTC
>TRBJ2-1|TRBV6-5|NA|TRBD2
CASSYLTSGYNEQFF
TGTGCCAGCAGTTACTTAACTAGCGGTTACAATGAGCAGTTCTTC
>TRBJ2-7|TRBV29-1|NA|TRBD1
CSVGGQSSEQYF
TGCAGCGTTGGGGGACAGTCGAGCGAGCAGTACTTC
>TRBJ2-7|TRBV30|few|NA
CAWTRQGRYEQYF
TGTGCCTGGACGCGGCAGGGTCGGTACGAGCAGTACTTC
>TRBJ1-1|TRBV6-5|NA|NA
CASSTEGEAFF
TGTGCCAGCAGTACGGAGGGTGAAGCTTTCTTT
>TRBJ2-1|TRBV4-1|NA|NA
CASSPPRQVNEQFF
TGCGCCAGCAGCCCCCCCCGACAAGTCAATGAGCAGTTCTTC
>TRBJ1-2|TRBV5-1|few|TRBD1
CASSLDRELSGYTF
TGCGCCAGCAGCCTGGACAGGGAATTGTCTGGCTACACCTTC
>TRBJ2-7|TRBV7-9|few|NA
CASSLKGTFTPYEQYF
TGTGCCAGCAGCTTAAAAGGGACATTCACCCCCTACGAGCAGTACTTC
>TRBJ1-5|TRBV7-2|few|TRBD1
CASSGTAFNQPQHF
TGTGCCAGTTCCGGGACAGCATTCAATCAGCCCCAGCATTTT
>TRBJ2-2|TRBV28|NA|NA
CASHLRSGELFF
TGTGCCAGCCACCTACGGAGCGGGGAGCTGTTTTTT